Listed here is a single T cell receptor (beta chain). Its specificity is unknown. Negative isolation yielded the CD8+ and CD4+ T cells, while FACS enriched the TEMRA cells. The authors reverse transcribed about 0.5 to 1 ug RNA with random hexamers. TCRdb itself ran the immunoSEQ multiplex PCR reads through MiXCR, one entry per CDR3 protein. In the table there are 95,000 to 150,000 distinct CDR3 sequences, just over 95% of which are singletons. This record comes from a study of CD8 T cells in Susac syndrome. On the study more broadly: Eight or nine of the sequenced Susac syndrome patients were in remission, and roughly six had active disease.

The study, taken as a whole, reports: The study conceded that its TCR sequencing and HLA analysis involved relatively few individuals.

Germline CDR1 and CDR2: LGHDT and YNNKEL (reference sequence). This CDR3 comprises 16 residues. The V and J ends lost 4 bases and 6 bases, in that order; junction bases with no gene match: 9. The TCR was taken from a human donor with Susac syndrome. Sequencing was performed on CD4+ T cells from PBMCs. This chain joins TRBV3-1 and TRBJ2-2, with 9 nucleotides matching TRBD2. As DNA, the CDR3 is TGTGCCAGCAGCCCGATAGCGGGAGTAAGGCCCGGGGAGCTGTTTTTT. Translation gives CASSPIAGVRPGELFF. The complete variable domain, with remaining parts taken from reference TRBV3-1 and TRBJ2-2, reads DTAVSQTPKYLVTQMGNDKSIKCEQNLGHDTMYWYKQDSKKFLKIMFSYNNKELIINETVPNRFSPKSPDKAHLNLHINSLELGDSAVYFCASSPIAGVRPGELFFGEGSRLTVL.